This is a list of T cell receptor beta chains from one sample in a study of CD8+ T cells in alopecia areata. Sequenced by immunoSEQ multiplex PCR; TCRdb stores in-frame clones only, minus some. The repertoire includes a few hundred thousand clones, approximately 70% of them detected once, and around 1.3% sits in the top ten. Sample: CD4+ T cells sorted from blood, taken at week 44, from a patient treated with tofacitinib. Source of these receptors: a human donor with alopecia areata. CDR3s include the opening cysteine and the closing phenylalanine or tryptophan. The D gene is left open where the match is weak. For some rows the clone size is stated as once, few or many, or as a class when expanded; others skip it.

abundance,j_gene,v_gene,d_gene,CDR3aa,CDR3nt
.,TRBJ1-2,TRBV27,.,CASSYDRLSYGYTF,TGTGCCAGCAGCTATGACAGGCTCTCCTATGGCTACACCTTC
.,TRBJ1-2,TRBV18,.,CASSQRQLGYTF,TGTGCCAGCTCACAGAGACAGCTGGGCTACACCTTC
.,TRBJ2-1,TRBV29-1,.,CSVRRRGDNEQFF,TGCAGCGTTCGGCGGAGGGGGGACAATGAGCAGTTCTTC
.,TRBJ2-1,TRBV29-1,.,CSVGSVRDNEQFF,TGCAGCGTTGGGTCAGTAAGGGACAATGAGCAGTTCTTC
.,TRBJ2-7,TRBV6-1,TRBD1,CASVKGTGSSYEQYF,TGTGCCAGCGTGAAGGGGACAGGGTCGTCCTACGAGCAGTACTTC
.,TRBJ1-3,TRBV2,.,CASNVRGDLSSGNTIYF,TGTGCCAGCAACGTTCGGGGGGACTTAAGCTCTGGAAACACCATATATTTT
.,TRBJ2-3,TRBV10-3,.,CAISETSDTQYF,TGTGCCATCAGTGAAACTAGCGATACGCAGTATTTT
few,TRBJ2-7,TRBV10-3,.,CAINDNSYEQYF,TGTGCCATTAATGACAACTCCTACGAGCAGTACTTC
few,TRBJ1-1,TRBV29-1,.,CSVERPGRTEAFF,TGCAGCGTTGAAAGGCCAGGGCGTACTGAAGCTTTCTTT
.,TRBJ2-1,TRBV9,.,CASSVDGGSSYNEQFF,TGTGCCAGCAGCGTAGATGGGGGTAGCTCCTACAATGAGCAGTTCTTC
.,TRBJ1-2,TRBV29-1,.,CSVTVLQQGRTDGYTF,TGCAGCGTTACTGTACTCCAACAGGGAAGGACTGATGGCTACACCTTC
.,TRBJ2-1,TRBV29-1,TRBD2,CSVEGGAGGSYNEQFF,TGCAGCGTTGAAGGAGGAGCGGGGGGTTCCTACAATGAGCAGTTCTTC
.,TRBJ1-1,TRBV29-1,TRBD1,CSVDAGGTEAFF,TGCAGCGTTGACGCAGGGGGCACTGAAGCTTTCTTT
few,TRBJ1-4,TRBV2,.,CASTRGVDEKLFF,TGTGCCAGCACGCGGGGCGTAGATGAAAAACTGTTTTTT
.,TRBJ2-2,TRBV29-1,.,CSVGGLMNTGELFF,TGCAGCGTTGGGGGATTGATGAACACCGGGGAGCTGTTTTTT
.,TRBJ1-6,TRBV30,.,CAWMRSNYNSPLHF,TGTGCCTGGATGCGGAGTAACTATAATTCACCCCTCCACTTT
.,TRBJ1-1,TRBV29-1,TRBD1,CSVEEAGGGTEAFF,TGCAGCGTCGAGGAGGCAGGGGGGGGCACTGAAGCTTTCTTT
.,TRBJ2-5,TRBV7-7,TRBD1,CASSPHPTGVEETQYF,TGTGCCAGCAGCCCTCACCCGACAGGGGTGGAGGAGACCCAGTACTTC
.,TRBJ2-7,TRBV19,.,CASSSIRGGEQYF,TGTGCCAGTAGTTCGATCAGGGGAGGCGAGCAGTACTTC
.,TRBJ2-3,TRBV5-1,.,CASSLVGNRDTQYF,TGCGCCAGCAGCTTGGTTGGCAACCGAGATACGCAGTATTTT
.,TRBJ2-4,TRBV23-1,.,CASSQTCPGQSLAKNIQYF,TGCGCCAGCAGTCAAACCTGCCCGGGGCAGTCACTAGCCAAAAACATTCAGTACTTC
.,TRBJ2-1,TRBV29-1,.,CSVWDRGYNEQFF,TGCAGCGTTTGGGACCGGGGCTACAATGAGCAGTTCTTC
.,TRBJ2-5,TRBV4-3,TRBD1,CASSQQTGTWGTQYF,TGCGCCAGCAGCCAACAGACAGGGACCTGGGGGACCCAGTACTTC
.,TRBJ2-1,TRBV7-2,TRBD2,CASSDRLAGYNEQFF,TGTGCCAGCAGCGACCGACTAGCGGGGTACAATGAGCAGTTCTTC